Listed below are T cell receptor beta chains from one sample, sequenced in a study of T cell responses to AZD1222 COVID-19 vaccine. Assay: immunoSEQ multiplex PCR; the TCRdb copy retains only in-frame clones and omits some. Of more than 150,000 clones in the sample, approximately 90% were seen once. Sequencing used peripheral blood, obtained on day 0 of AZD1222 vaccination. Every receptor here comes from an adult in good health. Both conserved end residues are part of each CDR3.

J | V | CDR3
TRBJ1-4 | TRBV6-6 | CASSYLNEKLFF
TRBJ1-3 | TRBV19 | CASSIDSRSHSGNTIYF
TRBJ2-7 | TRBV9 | CASSTGDSYEQYF
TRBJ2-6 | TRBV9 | CASSAGGGSSGANVLTF
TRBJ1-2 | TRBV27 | CASSLSWAPRIYGYTF
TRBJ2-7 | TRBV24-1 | CATSDFTEHGYEQYF
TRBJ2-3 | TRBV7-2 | CASSLSIGRGSTDTQYF
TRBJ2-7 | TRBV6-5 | CASRGLAGSYEQYF
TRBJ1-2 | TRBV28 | CASRSGTANYGYTF
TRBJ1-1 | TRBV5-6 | CASSLFSRVTEAFF
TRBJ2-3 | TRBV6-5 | CASRNTADTQYF
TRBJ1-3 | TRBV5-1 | CASSQSPAGAGNTIYF
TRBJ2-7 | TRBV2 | CASSQRGAFYEQYF
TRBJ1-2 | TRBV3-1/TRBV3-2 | CASSRPTGGNYGYTF
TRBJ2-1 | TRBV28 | CASSHSIQLGDNEQFF
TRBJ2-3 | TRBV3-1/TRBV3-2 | CASSQRTSGAYTQYF
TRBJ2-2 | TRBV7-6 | CASTILEGRTGELFF
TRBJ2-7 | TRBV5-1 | CASSLAGSNYEQYF
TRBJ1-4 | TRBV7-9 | CASSLGDGKLFF
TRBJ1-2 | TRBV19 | CASSSGQGYNGYTF
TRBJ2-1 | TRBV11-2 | CASSFRARTSGHNEQFF
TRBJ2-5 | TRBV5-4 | CASSPGEERETQYF
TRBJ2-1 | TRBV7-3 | CASSWTSGSDEQFF
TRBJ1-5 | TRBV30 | CACTGDGNQPQHF
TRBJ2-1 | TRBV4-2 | CASSQDLAGGNNEQFF
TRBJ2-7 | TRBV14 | CASSFGLLSYEQYF
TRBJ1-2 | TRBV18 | CASSPRTGVWTF